Listed below are T cell receptor beta chains from one sample, sequenced in a study of CD8 T cells in ankylosing spondylitis. MiXCR was run by TCRdb on the 5' RACE reads, yielding one entry per CDR3 protein. Of about 240,000 distinct CDR3 sequences listed, 8% to 9.5% are singletons. Specimen: blood, either unsorted or a sorted T cell fraction (not recorded which). Receptors were obtained from a male donor with ankylosing spondylitis or in good health (not recorded which). CDR3s include the opening cysteine and the closing phenylalanine or tryptophan. Each record gives: D gene, CDR3 length, V gene, J gene, CDR3 protein. D genes are given only for firm matches.

TRBD1	15	TRBV5-1	TRBJ2-7	CASSFDGTGSYEQYF
TRBD2	15	TRBV7-9	TRBJ2-1	CASSPRPTSGDEQFF
NA	13	TRBV3-1	TRBJ2-3	CASSQGLMDTQYF
NA	13	TRBV3-1	TRBJ1-2	CASSQAQGYGYTF
TRBD2	16	TRBV20-1	TRBJ2-1	CSARDLGAGDSNEQFF
NA	16	TRBV7-3	TRBJ2-1	CASSLTATILDGEQFF
TRBD2	16	TRBV18	TRBJ2-5	CASSPSIAGDGETQYF
NA	14	TRBV20-1	TRBJ2-3	CSARIRGSTDTQYF
NA	16	TRBV4-2	TRBJ2-1	CASSQEGPSSYNEQFF
TRBD1	18	TRBV5-5	TRBJ1-6	CASSSGQGTISYNSPLHF
TRBD1	16	TRBV28	TRBJ1-1	CASSFPFRGRGTEAFF
NA	15	TRBV2	TRBJ2-5	CASSEGTGSRETQYF
TRBD2	15	TRBV7-2	TRBJ2-2	CASSLGLAAVGELFF
NA	15	TRBV30	TRBJ1-1	CAWSRLATGNTEAFF
NA	14	TRBV25-1	TRBJ1-1	CASSGPQGSAEAFF
NA	14	TRBV9	TRBJ2-3	CASSVATGVDTQYF
NA	14	TRBV6-1	TRBJ2-2	CAAGGRGGTGELFF
TRBD1	15	TRBV7-2	TRBJ1-5	CASSLGQGINQPQHF
NA	14	TRBV20-1	TRBJ2-2	CSARPRGRIGELFF
TRBD1	16	TRBV3-1	TRBJ2-5	CASSQGSGTGLETQYF
TRBD1	14	TRBV5-1	TRBJ2-7	CASSIGTGKYEQYF
NA	14	TRBV10-1	TRBJ2-3	CASSESARTDTQYF
NA	14	TRBV4-2	TRBJ2-1	CASSPGRVSNEQFF
TRBD2	14	TRBV20-1	TRBJ2-7	CSANWGLAGDEQYF
TRBD2	14	TRBV5-5	TRBJ2-1	CVSGRASSYNEQFF
NA	12	TRBV12-3/TRBV12-4	TRBJ1-5	CASSKTNQPQHF
NA	18	TRBV6-2/TRBV6-3	TRBJ2-2	CASSYFLGAAGPAGELFF
TRBD2	16	TRBV20-1	TRBJ2-1	CSARDHRLAGNNEQFF
TRBD2	15	TRBV7-2	TRBJ2-5	CASSSSGETQETQYF
TRBD2	17	TRBV5-1	TRBJ2-3	CASSVLLAGGRGDTQYF
TRBD2	15	TRBV12-3/TRBV12-4	TRBJ2-2	CASSPRGVNTGELFF
NA	15	TRBV18	TRBJ2-1	CASSPPRDTRNEQFF
NA	13	TRBV7-9	TRBJ2-3	CASSPAPLDTQYF
NA	14	TRBV5-1	TRBJ2-3	CASSLEGRGDTQYF
NA	14	TRBV6-1	TRBJ1-5	CASSQGRDNQPQHF